Below are 8 T cell receptor beta chains sequenced from a single sample in a study of human T cells and chemical hapten exposure. Sample time point: patch test 1, 2 weeks after DPC sensitization. Stated treatment: therapeutic diphenylcyclopropenone sensitization with weekly scalp DPC. TCRdb redid the calling of the RACE reads with MiXCR, one entry per CDR3 protein. The sample records 370,000 or so distinct CDR3 sequences, nearly 5% being singletons. The specimen comprised whole blood, sampled in connection with sensitization to the hapten diphenylcyclopropenone (DPC). These receptors came from a woman between 45 and 60 years old with alopecia areata. Some clones in this sample may be carry-over from other donors' samples.

V and J are TRBV20-1 and TRBJ1-4, with 11 positions matching TRBD1. CDR3 length: 17 residues. V shed 3 bases and J 7 bases; nucleotides not matched to a gene: 13. Germline V gene sequence: CDR1 DFQATT, CDR2 SNEGSKA (reference sequence). CDR3 nucleotides: TGCAGTGCTAGCCAAGTCCCGGGACAGGGGGGGCGTGAAAAACTGTTTTTT. Amino acids: CSASQVPGQGGREKLFF.

The chain links TRBV12-3 or TRBV12-4 to TRBJ1-4; no reliable D call. There are 14 residues in the CDR3. V lost 3 bases to trimming and J lost 7 bases, with 12 bases between them. The CDR3 bases are TGTGCCAGCAGTTTTTCTGGGTCGGGTGAAAAACTGTTTTTT. Protein product: CASSFSGSGEKLFF.

The rearrangement uses TRBV5-5 and TRBJ2-5, with a tentative D call TRBD1 (5 bases). Germline assignment: CDR1 SGHKS and CDR2 YYEKEE (reference sequence). V was trimmed by 2 bases and J by 4 bases, leaving 9 bases between them. This CDR3 has 13 residues. The CDR3 DNA sequence: TGTGCCAGCAGCTTCGGACAAGGAGAGACCCAGTACTTC. It translates to CASSFGQGETQYF.

This clonotype was picked up many times. The CDR3 coding sequence is TGTGCCACCAGCAGAGAAATCGGAGGAGCTTTCTTT. Its protein is CATSREIGGAFF. The chain couples TRBV15 to TRBJ1-1; D is unresolved. Germline V gene data show CDR1 as LNHNV and CDR2 as YYDKDF (reference sequence). CDR3 length equals 12 residues. V lost 0 bases, J lost 10 bases, and 9 bases lay in between.

This clonotype was seen more than once but under ten times. The genes are TRBV6-2 or TRBV6-3 and TRBJ2-3; TRBD2 might be the D (6 bases). The CDR3 sequence is 14 residues long. Trimming removed 0 bases from V and 6 bases from J, with 10 bases in between. Germline CDR1 is MNHEY and CDR2 is SVGEGT. The CDR3 sequence: CASSYSSGVDTQYF. The CDR3 coding sequence is TGTGCCAGCAGTTACTCATCGGGGGTGGATACGCAGTATTTT.

This clonotype was observed a few times. The chain is built from TRBV6-5 and TRBJ1-1; no definite D call. This CDR3 contains 15 residues. V lost 0 bases and J 0 bases, leaving 8 bases between the germline ends. The V gene's germline CDR1 is MNHEY and CDR2 SVGAGI. CDR3 loop: CASSYSTVLNTEAFF. The CDR3, as DNA: TGTGCCAGCAGTTACTCGACTGTGTTGAACACTGAAGCTTTCTTT.

This clonotype was seen at least ten times. This chain joins TRBV4-2 and TRBJ2-7; 9 bases align to TRBD1. This CDR3 is built from 15 residues. V shed 5 bases and J 0 bases; nucleotides not matched to a gene: 5. The V gene's germline CDR1 is LGHNA and CDR2 YNFKEQ. This CDR3 reads CASSSRQGDSYEQYF. The DNA of the CDR3 is TGTGCCAGCAGCTCACGACAGGGGGACTCCTACGAGCAGTACTTC.

This clonotype was found many times. V gene TRBV30 combines with J gene TRBJ1-5; 7 bases fit TRBD1. The CDR3 loop spans 16 amino acids. Germline V gene data show CDR1 as GTSNPN and CDR2 as SVGIG (reference sequence). V was pared by 2 bases and J by 4 bases, with 11 bases of the junction left unmatched. CDR3 sequence reads: CAWSNRGGAGNQPQHF. The CDR3 coding sequence is TGTGCCTGGAGTAACAGGGGTGGTGCGGGGAATCAGCCCCAGCATTTT.